This record concerns one TCR beta chain sequence. This clone's antigen is unknown. The germline gene is not matched at one end of the junction; a read error may be the cause. This sample was included in a study of neurological immune-mediated disorders (dated by TCRdb to about 2019). About the full investigation: Of the approximately 35 multiple sclerosis patients, some 30 had relapsing-remitting MS and 3 had secondary progressive MS. Using UMI-based sequencing, the study compared peripheral blood TCR-beta repertoires from patients with HTLV-I-associated myelopathy (HAM/TSP), patients with multiple sclerosis, and healthy controls. Alongside PBMC samples, the set of around 99 TCR-beta libraries contained longitudinal samples, technical triplicates, and paired CD4+ and CD8+ T-cell subsets that had been sorted. The cohort was made up of 65 to 75 subjects, consisting of roughly 15 HAM/TSP patients, some 34 multiple sclerosis patients and 20 or so healthy controls. Overall results and qualifications from the work: No identical CDR3 amino acid sequences were found to be shared among expanded clones across subjects, suggesting that TCR-beta repertoires were private in all groups. The MS cluster was not associated with any clinical or MRI features, and the authors stated that larger cohorts are needed. The highest TCR clonal expansion was observed in HAM/TSP patients, whereas the lowest was observed in MS patients, even when compared with healthy controls. In a phylogenetic analysis, the repertoires of 18 out of 34 MS patients fell into a single cluster of related CDR3 sequences, pointing to a possible signature at the repertoire level.

The CDR3 runs 14 residues from the cysteine to the phenylalanine. CDR3 DNA only is kept here, 42 bases in frame from base 1. To synthesize cDNA, template-switch 5'RACE was performed with a primer carrying a 10-nucleotide random unique molecular identifier so that each TCR transcript was tagged. Each sequencing run produced over 160 million TCR-beta sequences covering 15-18 subjects. Total RNA was extracted with the RNeasy kit. The KAPA Real-time Library Amplification kit was used to amplify TCR-beta VDJ regions with primers for the TCR constant region and the 5'RACE anchor. Sample indexes and Illumina adaptors were added in a first PCR, and a second PCR then increased library yield. After Ampure bead purification, the TCR product of roughly 650 bp was size-selected on a 2% E-gel SizeSelection system. Library quality was checked on a Bioanalyzer, concentration was measured with Qubit, and libraries were quantified with the Kapa Library Quantification kit before pooling. An Illumina HiSeq 2500 sequenced the libraries paired-end 2 x 150 bp. To increase sequence diversity, about 23-32% phiX was spiked into each library pool. The study's processing was this. Quality-filtered reads were processed with the UMI-based MiGEC pipeline, and over 85% of raw TCR sequences were removed by the MiGEC pipeline during error correction. VDJ genes were aligned to IMGT germline references, and clonotypes were defined by unique CDR3 amino acid sequence plus V-J genes. Clonal expansion, Shannon diversity and CDR3 relatedness (CalcPairwiseDistances, ClusterSamples) were evaluated with VDJtools, and phylogenetic trees were built with CLCbio workbench. Expanded clones were defined as having at least 8 unique UMIs, based on coefficient-of-variation modelling across technical triplicates. TCRdb redid the processing of the public reads, applying fastp at Q25 and MiXCR, and retained in-frame beta chains. When rows share a CDR3 protein, they turn into one entry using the most common DNA and genes. These V and J calls derive from TCRdb rather than the authors' analysis. The sample table lists about 66,000 distinct CDR3 sequences, less than 5.5% of them with a count of one. The top ten hold 2.8% of the sample.

For unsorted PBMC libraries, 2 million PBMCs were used after storage in RNAlater at -80 degrees C until RNA extraction. The multiple sclerosis patients were enrolled in a US clinical protocol that evaluated disease progression with magnetic resonance imaging. Peripheral blood underwent Ficoll-Hypaque density gradient centrifugation to isolate PBMCs, which were then cryopreserved in liquid nitrogen. Source material: PBMCs. The rearranged segments are TRBV12-3 or TRBV12-4 and TRBJ1-5; matching of 5 bases hints at TRBD1 as the D gene. The sequence was obtained from a young woman with multiple sclerosis. The CDR3 amino acid sequence is: CASSFRQRNQPQNF. At the DNA level, the sequence is TGTGCCAGCAGTTTCCGACAGCGCAATCAGCCCCAGAATTTT.